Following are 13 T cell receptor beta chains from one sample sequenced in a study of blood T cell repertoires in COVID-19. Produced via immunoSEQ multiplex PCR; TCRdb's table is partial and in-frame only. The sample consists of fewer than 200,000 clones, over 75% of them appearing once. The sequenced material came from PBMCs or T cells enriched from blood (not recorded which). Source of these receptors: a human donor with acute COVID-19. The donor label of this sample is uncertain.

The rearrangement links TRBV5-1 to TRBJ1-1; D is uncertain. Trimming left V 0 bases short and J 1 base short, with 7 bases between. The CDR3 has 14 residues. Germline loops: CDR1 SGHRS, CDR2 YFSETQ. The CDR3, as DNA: TGCGCCAGCAGCTTGGTTTCAGGGAACACTGAAGCTTTCTTT. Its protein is CASSLVSGNTEAFF. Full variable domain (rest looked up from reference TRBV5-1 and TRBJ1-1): KAGVTQTPRYLIKTRGQQVTLSCSPISGHRSVSWYQQTPGQGLQFLFEYFSETQRNKGNFPGRFSGRQFSNSRSEMNVSTLELGDSALYLCASSLVSGNTEAFFGQGTRLTVV.

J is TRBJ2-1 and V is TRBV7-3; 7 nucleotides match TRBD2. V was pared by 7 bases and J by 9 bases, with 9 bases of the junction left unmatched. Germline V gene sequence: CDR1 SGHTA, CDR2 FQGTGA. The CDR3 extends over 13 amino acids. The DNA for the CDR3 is TGTGCCAGCACCCTCACAGCGGGAAGTGAGCAGTTCTTC. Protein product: CASTLTAGSEQFF.

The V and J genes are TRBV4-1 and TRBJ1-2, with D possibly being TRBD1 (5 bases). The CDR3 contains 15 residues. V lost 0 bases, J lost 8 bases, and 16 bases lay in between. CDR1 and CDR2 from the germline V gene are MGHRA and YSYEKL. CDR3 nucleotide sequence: TGCGCCAGCAGCCAAGATAGCCAGGGAAATAGGGGCTACACCTTC. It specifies CASSQDSQGNRGYTF.

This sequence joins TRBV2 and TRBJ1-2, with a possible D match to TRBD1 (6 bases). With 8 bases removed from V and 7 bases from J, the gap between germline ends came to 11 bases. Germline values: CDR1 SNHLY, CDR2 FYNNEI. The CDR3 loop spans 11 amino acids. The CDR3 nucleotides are TGTGCCAGCTCAGGGGACGGTGGCTACACCTTC. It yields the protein CASSGDGGYTF.

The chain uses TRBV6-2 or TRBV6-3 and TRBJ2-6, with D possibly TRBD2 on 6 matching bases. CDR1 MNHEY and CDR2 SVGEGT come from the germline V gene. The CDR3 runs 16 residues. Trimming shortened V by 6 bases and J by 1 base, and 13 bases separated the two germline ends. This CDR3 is CASSVMTRSGANVLTF. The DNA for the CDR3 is TGTGCCAGCAGCGTCATGACTAGATCTGGGGCCAACGTCCTGACTTTC.

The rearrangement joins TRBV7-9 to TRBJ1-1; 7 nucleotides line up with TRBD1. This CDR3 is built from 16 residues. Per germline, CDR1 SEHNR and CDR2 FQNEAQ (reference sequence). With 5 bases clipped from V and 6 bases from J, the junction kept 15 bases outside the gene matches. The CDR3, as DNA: TGTGCCAGCAGCGGTGACAGGGAGGTTAATTGGGCTGAAGCTTTCTTT. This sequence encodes CASSGDREVNWAEAFF.

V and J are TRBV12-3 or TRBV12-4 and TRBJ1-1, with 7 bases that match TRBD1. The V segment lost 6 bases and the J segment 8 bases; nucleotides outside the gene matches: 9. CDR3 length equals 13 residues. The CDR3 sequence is CASRPDRRKEAFF. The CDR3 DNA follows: TGTGCCAGCAGACCGGACAGGAGGAAGGAAGCTTTCTTT.

The CDR3 DNA reads TGTGCCAGCAGTTCACCGGGACAGACCTCCTACGAGCAGTACTTC. It is translated as CASSSPGQTSYEQYF. V and J are TRBV2 and TRBJ2-7; 7 bases agree with TRBD1. This CDR3 contains 15 residues. Per germline, CDR1 SNHLY and CDR2 FYNNEI. With 5 bases clipped from V and 0 bases from J, the junction kept 7 bases outside the gene matches. The full variable domain, its missing parts supplied by reference TRBV2 and TRBJ2-7, is EPEVTQTPSHQVTQMGQEVILRCVPISNHLYFYWYRQILGQKVEFLVSFYNNEISEKSEIFDDQFSVERPDGSNFTLKIRSTKLEDSAMYFCASSSPGQTSYEQYFGPGTRLTVT.

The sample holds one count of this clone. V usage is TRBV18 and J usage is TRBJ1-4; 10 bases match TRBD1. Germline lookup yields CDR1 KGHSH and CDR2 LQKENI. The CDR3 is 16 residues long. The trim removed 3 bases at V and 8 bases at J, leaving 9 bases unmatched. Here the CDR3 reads CASSPGTGVSGEKLFF. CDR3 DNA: TGTGCCAGCTCACCGGGGACAGGGGTTAGTGGAGAAAAACTGTTTTTT.

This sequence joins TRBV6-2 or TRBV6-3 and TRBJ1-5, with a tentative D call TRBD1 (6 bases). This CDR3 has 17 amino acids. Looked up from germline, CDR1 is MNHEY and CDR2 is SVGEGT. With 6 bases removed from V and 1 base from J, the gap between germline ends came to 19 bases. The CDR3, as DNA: TGTGCCAGCAGCCTCCTATTCCGGACAGCCAGCAATCAGCCCCAGCATTTT. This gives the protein CASSLLFRTASNQPQHF.

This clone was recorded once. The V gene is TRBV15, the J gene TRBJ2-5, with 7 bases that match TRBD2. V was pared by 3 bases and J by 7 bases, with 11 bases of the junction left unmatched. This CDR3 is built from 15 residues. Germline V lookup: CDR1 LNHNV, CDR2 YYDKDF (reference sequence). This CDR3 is CATSREGAGLGTQYF. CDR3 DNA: TGTGCCACCAGCAGGGAAGGAGCGGGGTTGGGGACCCAGTACTTC. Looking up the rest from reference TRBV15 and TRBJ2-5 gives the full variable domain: DAMVIQNPRYQVTQFGKPVTLSCSQTLNHNVMYWYQQKSSQAPKLLFHYYDKDFNNEADTPDNFQSRRPNTSFCFLDIRSPGLGDTAMYLCATSREGAGLGTQYFGPGTRLLVL.

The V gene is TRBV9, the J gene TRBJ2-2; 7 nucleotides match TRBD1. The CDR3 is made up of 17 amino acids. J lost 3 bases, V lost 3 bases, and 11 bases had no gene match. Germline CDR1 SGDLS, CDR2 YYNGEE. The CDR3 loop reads CASSAPRITGDTGELFF. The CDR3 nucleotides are TGTGCCAGCAGCGCACCGAGAATCACAGGGGACACCGGGGAGCTGTTTTTT. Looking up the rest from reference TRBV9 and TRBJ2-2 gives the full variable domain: DSGVTQTPKHLITATGQRVTLRCSPRSGDLSVYWYQQSLDQGLQFLIQYYNGEERAKGNILERFSAQQFPDLHSELNLSSLELGDSALYFCASSAPRITGDTGELFFGEGSRLTVL.

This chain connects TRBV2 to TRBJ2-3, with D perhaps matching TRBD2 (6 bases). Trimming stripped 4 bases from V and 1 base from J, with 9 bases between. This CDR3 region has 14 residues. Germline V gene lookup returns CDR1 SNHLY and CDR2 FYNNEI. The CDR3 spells CASSAGGGTDTQYF. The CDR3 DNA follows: TGTGCCAGCAGTGCGGGCGGGGGCACAGATACGCAGTATTTT.